The 29 T cell receptor beta chains given below trace back to one sample, sequenced in a study of blood T cells in healthy people across ages. The authors ran a second PCR of about 7 to 11 cycles using a sample-barcoded 5' primer and a J-beta primer mix. TCRdb itself ran the 5' RACE reads through MiXCR, one entry per CDR3 protein. This table has about 760,000 distinct CDR3 sequences, approximately 25% appearing once. These records were also assigned to another study, of T cells of mothers and their children.

Input material: blood. These receptors were collected from a boy between 10 and 17 years old in good health.

A remark on this clonotype: A much larger clone lies one base from this, so it may be a read error. This chain connects TRBV7-9 to TRBJ1-1; maybe TRBD1 (5 bases). Per germline, CDR1 SEHNR and CDR2 FQNEAQ (reference sequence). This CDR3 is built from 13 residues. Trimming removed 1 base at V and 4 bases at J, with 7 bases between. CDR3 bases: TGTGCCAGCAGCTTAGGGGGGATCACTGAAGCTTTCTTT. Amino acid sequence: CASSLGGITEAFF.

In its sample, this clonotype was seen once. The gene calls are TRBV28 and TRBJ1-1; no reliable D call. The CDR3 runs to 14 residues. Germline CDR1 is MDHEN and CDR2 is SYDVKM. Trimming cost V 6 bases and J 2 bases, with 13 bases left between them. CDR3 residues: CASRKTGINTEAFF. CDR3 nucleotide sequence: TGTGCCAGCAGAAAAACGGGAATCAACACTGAAGCTTTCTTT. The variable domain in full, with the rest retrieved from reference TRBV28 and TRBJ1-1, is DVKVTQSSRYLVKRTGEKVFLECVQDMDHENMFWYRQDPGLGLRLIYFSYDVKMKEKGDIPEGYSVSREKKERFSLILESASTNQTSMYLCASRKTGINTEAFFGQGTRLTVV.

The genes are TRBV7-2 and TRBJ1-1; D is uncertain. The CDR3 is 11 amino acids. Trimming stripped 5 bases from V and 7 bases from J, with 8 bases between. Looked up from germline, CDR1 is SGHTA and CDR2 is FQGNSA. CDR3 residues: CASSPRIEAFF. The DNA for the CDR3 is TGTGCCAGCAGCCCGCGGATTGAAGCTTTCTTT.

This clonotype was seen a handful of times. The rearrangement uses TRBV19 and TRBJ2-3; a possible D gene is TRBD2 (5 bases). The germline V gene has CDR1 LNHDA and CDR2 SQIVND (reference sequence). Trimming pared 1 base from V and 1 base from J, leaving 9 bases between. This CDR3 has 15 residues. As DNA, the CDR3 is TGTGCCAGTAGTATAGCTCTAGCCCGCACAGATACGCAGTATTTT. Translating it yields CASSIALARTDTQYF.

The V and J genes are TRBV4-3 and TRBJ2-5, with 12 bases aligning to TRBD2. Unmatched junction bases numbered 3, after V lost 1 base and J lost 0 bases. Germline lookup yields CDR1 LGHNA and CDR2 YSLEER. CDR3 size: 17 residues. CDR3 region: CASSQGLAGGNQETQYF. In DNA, the CDR3 is TGCGCCAGCAGCCAAGGGCTAGCGGGGGGGAACCAAGAGACCCAGTACTTC.

The rearrangement joins TRBV2 to TRBJ1-2; D not resolved. CDR3 length equals 18 residues. Trimming took 1 base from V and 4 from J, leaving 22 bases between them. Germline CDR1 is SNHLY and CDR2 is FYNNEI. In DNA form, the CDR3 reads TGTGCCAGCAGTGAAGTAGGGCGGACGGTGACCTCTAGCTATGGCTACACCTTC. The encoded protein is CASSEVGRTVTSSYGYTF.

This clonotype was observed a few times. V is TRBV29-1 and J is TRBJ2-3; D possibly corresponds to TRBD1 (6 bases). This CDR3 comprises 16 residues. V was clipped by 0 bases and J by 0 bases, with 13 bases between them. From germline, CDR1 is SQVTM and CDR2 ANQGSEA. As DNA, the CDR3 is TGCAGCGTTGAAGAACCGGCCCAGGGGAGCACAGATACGCAGTATTTT. Protein: CSVEEPAQGSTDTQYF.

The chain carries TRBV5-6 and TRBJ2-4, with TRBD1 matching over 7 bases. V dropped 1 base and J dropped 5; count of bases not matched to a gene: 3. Looked up from germline, CDR1 is SGHDT and CDR2 is YYEEEE. This CDR3 region has 14 residues. The CDR3 nucleotides read TGTGCCAGCAGCTTGAGGGGGCTCCAAAACATTCAGTACTTC. It translates to CASSLRGLQNIQYF.

This clonotype was counted only a few times. The chain has TRBV29-1 and TRBJ1-4; tentative D call: TRBD1 (5 bases). The CDR3 consists of 12 residues. Per germline, CDR1 SQVTM and CDR2 ANQGSEA. The V end lost 7 bases, the J end lost 7 bases, and 13 bases lay between the germline ends. The CDR3 sequence is CSAYEGSEKLFF. The CDR3 DNA reads TGCAGCGCCTATGAGGGGAGTGAAAAACTGTTTTTT.

This chain links TRBV5-8 with TRBJ2-5; D might be TRBD1 (5 bases). The J call is in doubt because the DNA end fits TRBJ2-1 better. CDR3 length: 16 amino acids. From germline, CDR1 is SGHTS and CDR2 YDEGEE. This CDR3 reads CASSLYQGQIYNEQFF. CDR3 nucleotides: TGTGCCAGCAGCTTGTATCAGGGTCAAATTTACAATGAGCAGTTCTTC.

J is TRBJ1-5 and V is TRBV20-1; D not resolved. The CDR3 spans 13 residues. The germline V gene has CDR1 DFQATT and CDR2 SNEGSKA (reference sequence). Trimming took off 6 bases at V and 8 bases at J, with 17 bases between the two ends. CDR3 sequence: CSATGRPEEPQHF. CDR3 DNA: TGCAGTGCCACCGGACGGCCTGAGGAGCCCCAGCATTTT.

The rearrangement links TRBV12-5 to TRBJ1-5; D is ambiguous. The CDR3 has 13 amino acids. Trimming took off 3 bases at V and 2 bases at J, with 5 bases between the two ends. CDR1 and CDR2 (germline): LGHNT, FRNRAP. CDR3 in amino acids: CASGLVGNQPQHF. CDR3 bases: TGTGCTAGTGGTTTAGTTGGCAATCAGCCCCAGCATTTT.

This clonotype was observed a few times. The chain combines TRBV7-2 with TRBJ2-7; TRBD1 is a possible D gene (6 bases). This CDR3 is 15 amino acids long. The V gene lost 0 bases and the J gene lost 3 bases, with 12 bases spanning the gap. CDR1 is SGHTA, CDR2 FQGNSA, per germline. CDR3 residues: CASSLAKQGVYEQYF. The CDR3 nucleotides are TGTGCCAGCAGCTTAGCAAAACAGGGAGTCTACGAGCAGTACTTC.

V gene TRBV5-4 combines with J gene TRBJ2-5; D is ambiguous. The CDR3 is 12 amino acids. Trimming cost V 3 bases and J 3 bases, with 6 bases left between them. Germline V CDR1 and CDR2: SGHNT, YYREEE (reference sequence). CDR3 region: CASSSAEETQYF. CDR3 nucleotide sequence: TGTGCCAGCAGCTCCGCCGAAGAGACCCAGTACTTC.

This chain uses TRBV7-9 with TRBJ2-5; unclear D gene. This CDR3 contains 14 residues. Germline-derived CDR1 and CDR2 are SEHNR and FQNEAQ (reference sequence). Trimming removed 6 bases at V and 5 bases at J, with 16 bases between. Here the CDR3 reads CASSSTLPEETQYF. CDR3 nucleotide sequence: TGTGCCAGCAGTTCTACTCTACCCGAGGAGACCCAGTACTTC.

The chain recombines TRBV27 with TRBJ2-5, with 9 bases that match TRBD1. Germline lookup yields CDR1 MNHEY and CDR2 SMNVEV (reference sequence). The CDR3 loop spans 17 amino acids. V trimming: 4 bases; J trimming: 6 bases; junction bases outside the gene matches: 15. The DNA of the CDR3 is TGTGCCAGCAGTTCATCAGACGGGACAGGGAGGATGAAGACCCAGTACTTC. It translates to CASSSSDGTGRMKTQYF.

The chain has TRBV7-6 and TRBJ2-3; a possible D gene is TRBD1 (7 bases). This CDR3 has 18 residues. Between the trimmed V and J ends, which lost 5 bases and 3 bases, there was a span of 24 bases. Germline V gives CDR1 SGHVS, CDR2 FNYEAQ. The CDR3 nucleotides are TGTGCCAGCAGCAGGAGATGGCGGGACAGAAATTCGACAGATACGCAGTATTTT. Its translation: CASSRRWRDRNSTDTQYF. Variable domain in full (rest from reference TRBV7-6 and TRBJ2-3): GAGVSQSPRYKVTKRGQDVALRCDPISGHVSLYWYRQALGQGPEFLTYFNYEAQQDKSGLPNDRFSAERPEGSISTLTIQRTEQRDSAMYRCASSRRWRDRNSTDTQYFGPGTRLTVL.

The V gene is TRBV10-3, the J gene TRBJ1-4; tentatively, D is TRBD1 (5 bases). The V and J ends lost 3 bases and 6 bases respectively, with 8 bases between them. This CDR3 has 13 residues. Germline values: CDR1 ENHRY, CDR2 SYGVKD. The CDR3 coding sequence is TGTGCCATCAGTGACAGGGTTGATGAAAAACTGTTTTTT. This codes for CAISDRVDEKLFF.

V is TRBV7-9 and J is TRBJ2-5; D not certain. The CDR3 spans 15 residues. Germline-derived CDR1 and CDR2 are SEHNR and FQNEAQ (reference sequence). V shed 5 bases and J shed 2 bases, with 15 bases lying between them. This CDR3 reads CASSRTQGRQETQYF. DNA for the CDR3: TGTGCCAGCAGCCGCACACAAGGCAGGCAAGAGACCCAGTACTTC.

The chain employs TRBV20-1 and TRBJ2-7; 8 bases are shared with TRBD1. This CDR3 contains 14 residues. The V and J ends lost 6 bases and 2 bases, in that order; junction bases with no gene match: 9. Germline lookup yields CDR1 DFQATT and CDR2 SNEGSKA (reference sequence). CDR3 coding DNA: TGCAGTGCCAGCCCGACAGGGGCCCCCTACGAGCAGTACTTC. It translates to CSASPTGAPYEQYF.

The V call is TRBV7-2, the J call TRBJ1-1; D is unclear. Trimming shortened V by 5 bases and J by 10 bases, and 14 bases separated the two germline ends. This CDR3 has 12 residues. The germline CDR1 and CDR2 sequences are SGHTA and FQGNSA. The CDR3 loop is CASSRTLSSAFF. CDR3 bases: TGTGCCAGCAGCCGGACCCTCTCGTCAGCTTTCTTT.

The chain recombines TRBV6-2 or TRBV6-3 with TRBJ2-1; possible D gene TRBD2, 6 bases. This CDR3 comprises 14 residues. Trimming cost V 7 bases and J 0 bases, with 10 bases left between them. CDR1 is MNHEY, CDR2 SVGEGT, per germline. DNA of the CDR3: TGTGCCAGCACGGGAGAAAGCTCCTACAATGAGCAGTTCTTC. Its protein is CASTGESSYNEQFF.

The table lists this clonotype with a few counts. CDR3 region: CASSWGQSSYEQYF. CDR3 bases: TGTGCCAGCAGCTGGGGACAGAGCTCCTACGAGCAGTACTTC. The chain recombines TRBV7-9 with TRBJ2-7; 7 bases match TRBD1. This CDR3 has 14 residues. The germline gives CDR1 SEHNR, CDR2 FQNEAQ (reference sequence). The V and J ends lost 4 bases and 0 bases, in that order; junction bases with no gene match: 3.

The gene calls are TRBV5-6 and TRBJ2-4; no reliable D call. V was shortened by 0 bases and J by 4 bases, with 5 bases between the two germline ends. Germline lookup yields CDR1 SGHDT and CDR2 YYEEEE. The CDR3 has 13 residues. This CDR3 is CASSLDSKNIQYF. CDR3 coding DNA: TGTGCCAGCAGCTTGGACAGTAAAAACATTCAGTACTTC.

The CDR3 DNA reads as TGCGCCAGCAGCTTGCTTAGCGGGAGCGCCAACACCGGGGAGCTGTTTTTT. It encodes CASSLLSGSANTGELFF. This chain links TRBV5-1 with TRBJ2-2, with 9 bases identical to TRBD2. Germline V gene data show CDR1 as SGHRS and CDR2 as YFSETQ. The CDR3 is 17 amino acids. V dropped 1 base and J dropped 2; count of bases not matched to a gene: 6.

For this clonotype: A read error may produce the germline difference seen at one junction end. The chain joins TRBV7-8 to TRBJ1-3; no reliable D call. Germline V gene data show CDR1 as SGHVS and CDR2 as FQNEAQ. The CDR3 has 15 amino acids. The CDR3 DNA follows: TGTGCCAGCAGCTTAGACAGATACTCTGGAAACACTATATATTTT. Its protein product is CASSLDRYSGNTIYF.

V gene TRBV10-3 combines with J gene TRBJ2-5; a possible D gene is TRBD1 (5 bases). Germline CDR1 ENHRY, CDR2 SYGVKD. The CDR3 is made up of 13 amino acids. V was trimmed by 3 bases and J by 4 bases, leaving 9 bases between them. Here the CDR3 reads CAISDRVRETQYF. For the CDR3, the DNA is TGTGCCATCAGTGACAGGGTCCGAGAGACCCAGTACTTC.

The rearrangement uses TRBV2 and TRBJ2-5; 7 positions agree with TRBD2. CDR3 length equals 18 residues. CDR1 is SNHLY and CDR2 is FYNNEI in the germline V gene. V was pared by 1 base and J by 2 bases, with 13 bases of the junction left unmatched. CDR3 sequence: CASSEGGGSGRDQETQYF. The CDR3 DNA follows: TGTGCCAGCAGTGAAGGTGGGGGTAGCGGGCGGGATCAAGAGACCCAGTACTTC.

This clonotype was counted only a few times. The CDR3 protein is CATLSQGHETQYF. The DNA of the CDR3 is TGTGCCACCTTGTCCCAGGGGCACGAAACCCAGTACTTC. This rearrangement joins TRBV6-5 to TRBJ2-5; TRBD1 is a possible D gene (6 bases). From germline, CDR1 is MNHEY and CDR2 SVGAGI. V lost 10 bases to trimming and J lost 8 bases, with 20 bases between them. The CDR3 sequence is 13 residues long.